One T cell receptor (beta chain) is described in this entry. Assay: immunoSEQ multiplex PCR; the TCRdb copy retains only in-frame clones and omits some. The table lists 60,000 to 85,000 clones, about 80% of them singletons. This CDR3 spans 19 amino acids. V lost 0 bases, J lost 6 bases, and 24 bases lay in between. CDR1 is MGHRA and CDR2 is YSYEKL in the germline V gene. These data come from a study of T cell responses to AZD1222 COVID-19 vaccine. V gene TRBV4-1 combines with J gene TRBJ2-1, with a weak D call TRBD1 (5 bases). Material: peripheral blood, obtained 28 days after the second dose of the MenACWY control vaccine. This sequence was found in an adult who received the MenACWY meningococcal vaccine as a control. CDR3 residues: CASSQDRLPVRAKINEQFF. CDR3 bases: TGCGCCAGCAGCCAAGATCGGCTCCCCGTCAGGGCCAAAATCAATGAGCAGTTCTTC.